This T cell receptor (beta chain) emerged from a study of T-cell memory formation after mild COVID-19. General study findings and limits: Later expanders leaned CD4+, whereas day 15 to 85 contracting clones were balanced CD4/CD8.

Germline CDR1 reads SGHDT; CDR2 reads YYEEEE. V lost 3 bases, J lost 2 bases, and 10 bases lay in between. The CDR3 loop spans 14 amino acids. A note on this clonotype: The antigen remains unidentified.

TCRdb independently ran MiXCR on the 5' RACE reads; one entry per CDR3 protein. The repertoire holds about 290,000 distinct CDR3 sequences, with 15% to 20% as singletons. This rearrangement joins TRBV5-6 to TRBJ2-3; D not certain. This TCR was sampled from a man aged 18 to 35 who had mild COVID-19 (a few samples of this study predate the infection). Cell type and time point are not known. Specimen: PBMCs or a T cell subset sorted from them (not recorded which). As DNA, the CDR3 is TGTGCCAGCAGCTGGGTTTCGTACACAGATACGCAGTATTTT. Translation: CASSWVSYTDTQYF.